This TCR beta chain stems from a study of breast tumors, draining lymph nodes, adjacent tissues. Study outcomes and limitations: Luminal-like breast cancer showed significantly greater tumor-nontumor repertoire similarity than basal-like breast cancer did.

The V end lost 6 bases, the J end lost 1 base, and 13 bases lay between the germline ends. The germline V gene has CDR1 MNHNY and CDR2 SVGAGI (reference sequence). The CDR3 is 15 residues long. The lymph nodes were axillary draining lymph nodes from breast cancer patients. TCRdb itself ran the multiplex PCR reads through MiXCR, one entry per CDR3 protein. The table shows over 150,000 distinct CDR3 sequences, with 31% occurring only once. Worth noting for this clonotype: The antigen remains undetermined. Being one base from a much bigger clone, this may be a read error.

The receptor comes from a female donor with breast cancer. Some clones in this sample may be carry-over from other donors' samples. Source material: axillary lymph node tissue. The chain recombines TRBV6-6 with TRBJ1-5; a possible D gene is TRBD1 (6 bases). CDR3 sequence: CASRQGSLSNQPQHF. CDR3 bases: TGTGCCAGCAGGCAGGGGAGCCTGAGCAATCAGCCCCAGCATTTT.